This T cell receptor (beta chain) was documented in a study of blood T cell repertoires in COVID-19. Background on the study: Samples of COVID-19 (acute and convalescent) were obtained from the United States, Italy and Spain.

Measured with immunoSEQ multiplex PCR; TCRdb has only the in-frame clones, and not every one. The repertoire includes about 73,000 clones, approximately 83% of them detected once, and around 4.1% sits in the top ten. Germline CDR1 and CDR2: SGHTA and FQGNSA. The germline V and J ends were trimmed by 4 bases and 6 bases, with 13 bases remaining between them. The length of the CDR3 is 14 residues. V usage is TRBV7-2 and J usage is TRBJ1-5; TRBD1 might be the D (6 bases). Input material: peripheral blood. The receptor comes from a woman aged 55-75 years with acute or convalescent COVID-19. As DNA, the CDR3 is TGTGCCAGCAGCTACACGACAGGTAGTCAGCCCCAGCATTTT. Its protein is CASSYTTGSQPQHF. Complete variable domain (other parts from reference TRBV7-2 and TRBJ1-5): GAGVSQSPSNKVTEKGKDVELRCDPISGHTALYWYRQSLGQGLEFLIYFQGNSAPDKSGLPSDRFSAERTGGSVSTLTIQRTQQEDSAVYLCASSYTTGSQPQHFGDGTRLSIL.